This T cell receptor (beta chain) emerged from a study of cytomegalovirus exposure and HLA in healthy donors. Overall study results and limits: Among the sequence variants, a highly shared cluster was likely an artifact of sequencing. In vitro experiments confirmed that a few CMV-associated chains were specific for CMV antigens. Roughly 170 TCR beta chains were listed as cytomegalovirus-associated.

Concerning this clone itself: Antigen unknown.

The PCR made use of 60 Vbeta and 13 Jbeta primers. The data were produced by immunoSEQ multiplex PCR, yet TCRdb's version contains in-frame clones alone and is incomplete. The repertoire holds some 140,000 clones, about 80% seen once, with more than 10% in the top ten. Trimming pared 2 bases from V and 6 bases from J, leaving 10 bases between. Germline values: CDR1 SGHTA, CDR2 FQGNSA. The CDR3 loop spans 14 amino acids. The clonotype originates from a man aged 30 to 39 in good health and CMV-seropositive. J is TRBJ2-2 and V is TRBV7-2, with D possibly TRBD2 on 5 matching bases. Sequencing was done on a sample of PBMCs. The DNA for the CDR3 is TGTGCCAGCAGCTTACCGCTAGCCTCCGGGGAGCTGTTTTTT. It codes for CASSLPLASGELFF.